The subject of this entry is one T cell receptor (beta chain). The antigen remains unidentified. The assay was immunoSEQ multiplex PCR, and TCRdb's table has in-frame clones only and misses some. The sample records roughly 2.1 million clones, more than 85% being singletons. Terminally differentiated effector memory CD45RA+ cells were excluded by CCR7 positive selection of CD45RO-negative cells. This record comes from a study of shared clonotypes between healthy human individuals. Study-wide results and caveats: When naive CD4 clonotypes were compared across a handful of donors, 4% to 6.5% were shared.

From germline, CDR1 is PRHDT and CDR2 FYEKMQ (reference sequence). V was cut by 2 bases and J by 7 bases, with 15 bases left in between. The CDR3 totals 15 residues. Sequenced material: naive CD8+ T cells from PBMCs. The sequence was collected from a man aged 18-30 years in good health. Some clones in this sample may be carry-over from other donors' samples. The genes are TRBV13 and TRBJ2-1; a possible D gene is TRBD2 (5 bases). The CDR3 DNA is TGTGCCAGCAGCTTACGGCTAGCCCCTGTTAATGAGCAGTTCTTC. Its translation: CASSLRLAPVNEQFF.